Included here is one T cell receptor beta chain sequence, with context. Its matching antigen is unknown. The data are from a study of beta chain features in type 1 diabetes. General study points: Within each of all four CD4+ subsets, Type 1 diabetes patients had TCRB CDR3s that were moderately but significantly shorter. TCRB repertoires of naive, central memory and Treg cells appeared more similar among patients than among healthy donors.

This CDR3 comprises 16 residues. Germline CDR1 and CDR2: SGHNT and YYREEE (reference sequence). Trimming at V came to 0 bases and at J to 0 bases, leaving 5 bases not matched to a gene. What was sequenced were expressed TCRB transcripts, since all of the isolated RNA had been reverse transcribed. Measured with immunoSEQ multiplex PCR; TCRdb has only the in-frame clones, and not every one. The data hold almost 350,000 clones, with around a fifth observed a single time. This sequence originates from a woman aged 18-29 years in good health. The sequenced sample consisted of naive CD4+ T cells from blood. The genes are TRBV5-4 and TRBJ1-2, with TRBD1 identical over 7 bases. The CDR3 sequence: CASSLGGQVPNYGYTF. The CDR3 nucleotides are TGTGCCAGCAGCTTGGGAGGACAGGTCCCTAACTATGGCTACACCTTC. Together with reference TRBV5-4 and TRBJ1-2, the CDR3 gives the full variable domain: ETGVTQSPTHLIKTRGQQVTLRCSSQSGHNTVSWYQQALGQGPQFIFQYYREEENGRGNFPPRFSGLQFPNYSSELNVNALELDDSALYLCASSLGGQVPNYGYTFGSGTRLTVV.